This TCR beta chain was documented in a study of cytomegalovirus exposure and HLA in healthy donors. Overall study results and limits: Earlier analysis yielded a pattern in which most TCR beta V segments were productive about 87% or about 30% of the time. In a later analysis, parvovirus B19, influenza, CMV and Epstein-Barr virus appeared linked to several top co-occurrence clusters.

Concerning this clone: The antigen is undetermined.

This CDR3 region has 14 residues. In germline, CDR1 is LNHDA, CDR2 SQIVND (reference sequence). The ends lost 6 bases at V and 11 bases at J; junction bases unmatched: 12. Researchers ran the PCR with 60 Vbeta and 13 Jbeta primers. Repertoires were generated with immunoSEQ multiplex PCR, while TCRdb's copy carries only in-frame clones and drops some. The sample includes approximately 100,000 clones, 73% of them seen just once. The material sequenced was PBMCs. This clonotype was sampled from a man aged 40-55 years in good health and CMV-seronegative. This chain uses TRBV19 with TRBJ2-2, with TRBD1 matching 7 bases. CDR3: CASRNDRDQFELFF. CDR3 in DNA: TGTGCCAGTAGGAATGACAGGGATCAGTTCGAGCTGTTTTTT.